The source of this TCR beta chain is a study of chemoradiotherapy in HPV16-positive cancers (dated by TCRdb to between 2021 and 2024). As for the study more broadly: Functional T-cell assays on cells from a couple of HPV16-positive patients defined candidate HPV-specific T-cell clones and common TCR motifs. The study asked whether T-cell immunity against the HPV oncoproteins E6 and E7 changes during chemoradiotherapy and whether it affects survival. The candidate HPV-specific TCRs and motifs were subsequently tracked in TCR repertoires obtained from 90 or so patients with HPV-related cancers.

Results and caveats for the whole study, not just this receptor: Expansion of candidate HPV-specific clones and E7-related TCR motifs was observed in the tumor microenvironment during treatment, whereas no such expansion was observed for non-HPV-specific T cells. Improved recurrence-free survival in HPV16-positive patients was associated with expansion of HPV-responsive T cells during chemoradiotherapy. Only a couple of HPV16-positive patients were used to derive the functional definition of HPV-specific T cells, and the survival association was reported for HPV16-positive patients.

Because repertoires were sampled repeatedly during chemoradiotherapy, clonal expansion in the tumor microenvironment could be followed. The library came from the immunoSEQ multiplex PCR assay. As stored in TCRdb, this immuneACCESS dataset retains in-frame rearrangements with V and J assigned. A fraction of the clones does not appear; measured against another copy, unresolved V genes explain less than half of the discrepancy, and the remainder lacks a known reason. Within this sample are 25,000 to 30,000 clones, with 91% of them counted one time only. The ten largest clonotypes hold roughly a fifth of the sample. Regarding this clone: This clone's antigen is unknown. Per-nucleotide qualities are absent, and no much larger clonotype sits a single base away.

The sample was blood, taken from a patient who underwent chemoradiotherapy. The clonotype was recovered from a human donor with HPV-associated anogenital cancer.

At the DNA level, the sequence is TGTGCCAGCAGCTTAGGTGGGAAGAATGAAAAACTGTTTTTT. It encodes CASSLGGKNEKLFF. The chain links TRBV5-6 with TRBJ1-4; the D gene assignment is ambiguous. V and J are truncated by 2 bases and 5 bases respectively, leaving an intervening sequence of 10 bases. Based on the germline V gene, the CDR1 and CDR2 sequences are SGHDT and YYEEEE. The CDR3 holds 14 amino acids from the cysteine to the phenylalanine. Only the CDR3 region is kept as DNA, spanning 42 bases read in frame from base 1.